This TCR beta chain stems from a study of T-cell reconstitution after alpha-beta-depleted transplantation in children. This clonotype was seen a handful of times. Unique molecular identifiers were used to barcode this TCRbeta library. Via MiXCR, TCRdb re-called the PCR reads, giving one row per CDR3 protein. The sample carries approximately 510,000 distinct CDR3 sequences, about a sixth recorded once. The V end was cut by 10 bases, the J end by 3 bases, with 14 bases between. The CDR3 totals 13 residues. The germline V gene has CDR1 ENHRY and CDR2 SYGVKD. The sequences come from PBMCs from the stem cell graft donor, collected from the stem cell graft. The sequence derives from a human donor who donated a stem cell graft to a child with acute lymphoblastic leukemia. This sequence joins TRBV10-3 and TRBJ2-3; tentatively, D is TRBD1 (8 bases). The CDR3, as DNA: TGTGCCACCTACAGGGGGGGGACAGATACGCAGTATTTT. Amino acids: CATYRGGTDTQYF.